The 18 T cell receptor beta chains below were found in one sample sequenced in a study of CD8+CD57+ T cells in acquired aplastic anemia. The patients chosen for sequencing had shown expansion of CD8+CD57+ cells (detected by flow cytometry). TCR beta VDJ combinations and CDR3 sequences were profiled from genomic DNA. TCRdb analysed the reads with MiXCR anew, one entry per CDR3 protein. The table records about 150,000 distinct CDR3 sequences, roughly half of them present only once. Sequencing was carried out using sorted CD4+, CD8+, or CD8+CD57+ T cells (not recorded which) from PBMCs. These receptors were taken from a human donor with aplastic anemia.

This clonotype showed up many times. The chain is built from TRBV20-1 and TRBJ2-7; 15 nucleotides agree with TRBD2. This CDR3 is 18 amino acids long. CDR1 is DFQATT and CDR2 is SNEGSKA in the germline V gene (reference sequence). The junction had 10 bases not matched to a gene; V was cut back by 2 bases and J by 2 bases. CDR3 nucleotides: TGCAGTGCTAGACCCGTGGGACTAGCGGGGGGTTCCGCCTACGAGCAGTACTTC. It encodes CSARPVGLAGGSAYEQYF.

The chain combines TRBV29-1 with TRBJ2-6, with D possibly being TRBD2 (5 bases). CDR1 is SQVTM, CDR2 ANQGSEA, per germline. V was pared by 2 bases and J by 2 bases, with 7 bases between. CDR3 length: 14 amino acids. The CDR3 loop is CSVERGTGANVLTF. CDR3 nucleotide sequence: TGCAGCGTTGAAAGAGGGACTGGGGCCAACGTCCTGACTTTC.

This clonotype was picked up many times. The V call is TRBV14, the J call TRBJ2-3, with D perhaps TRBD2 (6 bases). Germline assignment: CDR1 SGHDN and CDR2 FVKESK. This CDR3 contains 15 residues. V was cut by 1 base and J by 5 bases, with 13 bases left in between. CDR3 loop: CASSQAAGRRDTQYF. CDR3 nucleotide sequence: TGTGCCAGCAGCCAAGCAGCGGGCCGGCGAGATACGCAGTATTTT.

V gene TRBV29-1 combines with J gene TRBJ2-7; D uncertain. Trimming removed 4 bases from V and 5 bases from J, with 9 bases in between. Germline CDR1 and CDR2: SQVTM and ANQGSEA. The CDR3 runs 11 residues. The CDR3 nucleotides read TGCAGCGTTGGCGACAACCACGAGCAGTACTTC. This codes for CSVGDNHEQYF.

In the case of this clonotype: It is likely a read error, because the conserved phenylalanine at the end of the CDR3 is missing. V usage is TRBV19 and J usage is TRBJ2-7; the D gene is possibly TRBD1 (6 bases). Trimming shortened V by 9 bases and J by 6 bases, and 15 bases separated the two germline ends. The CDR3 consists of 12 residues. In germline, CDR1 is LNHDA, CDR2 SQIVND (reference sequence). The CDR3 here is CARDSPLREQYC. Written as DNA, the CDR3 is TGTGCCAGGGACAGTCCGCTCCGCGAGCAGTACTGC.

This clonotype was seen a few times. The chain combines TRBV6-1 with TRBJ2-2, with a possible D match to TRBD1 (5 bases). CDR3 length: 17 residues. V gave up 4 bases and J gave up 1 base, with 16 bases separating them. Germline CDR1 MNHNS, CDR2 SASEGT. DNA of the CDR3: TGTGCCAGCAGTGTCTATGTGGGGCAGCTGAACACCGGGGAGCTGTTTTTT. Translation: CASSVYVGQLNTGELFF.

This clonotype came up many times. V is TRBV7-6 and J is TRBJ2-1, with D maybe TRBD2 (6 bases). Trimming took off 0 bases at V and 8 bases at J, with 14 bases between the two ends. Germline lookup yields CDR1 SGHVS and CDR2 FNYEAQ. The CDR3 is 15 residues long. In DNA form, the CDR3 reads TGTGCCAGCAGCTTAGCCGTCGGGGGTCGCGATGAGCAGTTCTTC. Amino acid sequence: CASSLAVGGRDEQFF.

This rearrangement joins TRBV7-3 to TRBJ2-7, with no clear D. Germline V gene sequence: CDR1 SGHTA, CDR2 FQGTGA. The V and J ends lost 5 bases and 1 base respectively, with 12 bases between them. CDR3 length equals 14 residues. CDR3 in DNA: TGTGCCAGCAGCCCTACCCCCGAATCCTACGAGCAGTACTTC. Translation gives CASSPTPESYEQYF.

This clonotype was detected many times. This chain connects TRBV4-1 to TRBJ1-2; tentatively, D is TRBD1 (6 bases). Germline V gene data show CDR1 as MGHRA and CDR2 as YSYEKL. The V end was cut by 3 bases, the J end by 4 bases, with 15 bases between. The CDR3 loop spans 15 amino acids. The CDR3 DNA reads TGCGCCAGCAGCCAGCTGAGGGGGATGGGCTATGGCTACACCTTC. Translation: CASSQLRGMGYGYTF.

The chain carries TRBV10-3 and TRBJ2-7, with 9 bases identical to TRBD1. This CDR3 has 13 amino acids. The ends lost 6 bases at V and 3 bases at J; junction bases unmatched: 3. CDR1 is ENHRY and CDR2 is SYGVKD in the germline V gene. The CDR3 region is CAISPGQGYEQYF. CDR3 in DNA: TGTGCCATCAGCCCGGGACAGGGCTACGAGCAGTACTTC.

In its sample, this clonotype was seen many times. The chain recombines TRBV7-9 with TRBJ2-5; 14 bases map to TRBD2. The CDR3 consists of 15 residues. From germline, CDR1 is SEHNR and CDR2 FQNEAQ (reference sequence). Losses at the gene ends were 7 bases for V and 5 bases for J; bases not matched to a gene: 6. The CDR3: CASTGLAGGEETQYF. The CDR3 region has the DNA TGTGCCAGCACCGGACTAGCGGGGGGAGAGGAGACCCAGTACTTC. Variable domain in full (rest from reference TRBV7-9 and TRBJ2-5): DTGVSQNPRHKITKRGQNVTFRCDPISEHNRLYWYRQTLGQGPEFLTYFQNEAQLEKSRLLSDRFSAERPKGSFSTLEIQRTEQGDSAMYLCASTGLAGGEETQYFGPGTRLLVL.

This clonotype was observed many times. The rearrangement joins TRBV6-5 to TRBJ1-3, with a tentative D call TRBD1 (5 bases). The CDR3 is 15 residues long. CDR1 is MNHEY, CDR2 SVGAGI, per germline. Trimming cost V 4 bases and J 2 bases, with 12 bases left between them. The CDR3, as DNA: TGTGCCAGCAGTTTAGGGGCAGGGCCTGGAAACACCATATATTTT. Translation gives CASSLGAGPGNTIYF.

This clonotype has just a few counts. The chain links TRBV10-3 to TRBJ1-2; D perhaps matches TRBD1 (5 bases). The V end was cut by 2 bases, the J end by 0 bases, with 7 bases between. Germline V lookup: CDR1 ENHRY, CDR2 SYGVKD. The CDR3 has 14 residues. The CDR3 reads CAISEEGSNYGYTF. For the CDR3, the DNA is TGTGCCATCAGTGAGGAGGGGTCTAACTATGGCTACACCTTC.

This clonotype was recorded at least ten times. J is TRBJ2-3 and V is TRBV4-3; 7 nucleotides agree with TRBD1. Unmatched junction bases numbered 4, after V lost 0 bases and J lost 4 bases. The germline V gene has CDR1 LGHNA and CDR2 YSLEER. This CDR3 is 15 amino acids long. The CDR3 loop is CASSQDRQGADTQYF. CDR3 bases: TGCGCCAGCAGCCAAGATAGACAGGGTGCAGATACGCAGTATTTT.

The chain carries TRBV3-1 and TRBJ2-7; possibly TRBD2 for D (6 bases). V shed 5 bases and J shed 7 bases, with 15 bases lying between them. From germline, CDR1 is LGHDT and CDR2 YNNKEL (reference sequence). The length of the CDR3 is 13 residues. The CDR3 DNA is TGTGCCAGCAGCAGCAGCGGGCGTGAAGAGCAGTACTTC. Amino acid sequence: CASSSSGREEQYF.

This clonotype was seen ten or more times. The rearrangement links TRBV12-3 or TRBV12-4 to TRBJ2-5; D gene ambiguous. The germline V and J ends were trimmed by 6 bases and 5 bases, with 13 bases remaining between them. The CDR3 length is 13 residues. The CDR3 loop reads CASRQSKQETQYF. The DNA of the CDR3 is TGTGCCAGCAGGCAGTCTAAGCAGGAGACCCAGTACTTC.

This sequence joins TRBV29-1 and TRBJ2-1; 12 bases match TRBD2. The CDR3 totals 13 residues. CDR1 is SQVTM and CDR2 is ANQGSEA in the germline V gene. The V gene end was trimmed by 7 bases and the J gene end by 7 bases; junction bases not matched to a gene: 5. CDR3 coding DNA: TGCAGCGCCCGGACTAGCGGGACGAATGAGCAGTTCTTC. Translated: CSARTSGTNEQFF.

The sample holds a few counts of this clonotype. The rearrangement joins TRBV27 to TRBJ1-1; tentatively, D is TRBD1 (6 bases). Germline V gene data show CDR1 as MNHEY and CDR2 as SMNVEV (reference sequence). V was pared by 6 bases and J by 1 base, with 15 bases between. The CDR3 totals 15 residues. CDR3 nucleotide sequence: TGTGCCAGCAGCAAAACAGGGCCTCGGAACACTGAAGCTTTCTTT. Its translation: CASSKTGPRNTEAFF.